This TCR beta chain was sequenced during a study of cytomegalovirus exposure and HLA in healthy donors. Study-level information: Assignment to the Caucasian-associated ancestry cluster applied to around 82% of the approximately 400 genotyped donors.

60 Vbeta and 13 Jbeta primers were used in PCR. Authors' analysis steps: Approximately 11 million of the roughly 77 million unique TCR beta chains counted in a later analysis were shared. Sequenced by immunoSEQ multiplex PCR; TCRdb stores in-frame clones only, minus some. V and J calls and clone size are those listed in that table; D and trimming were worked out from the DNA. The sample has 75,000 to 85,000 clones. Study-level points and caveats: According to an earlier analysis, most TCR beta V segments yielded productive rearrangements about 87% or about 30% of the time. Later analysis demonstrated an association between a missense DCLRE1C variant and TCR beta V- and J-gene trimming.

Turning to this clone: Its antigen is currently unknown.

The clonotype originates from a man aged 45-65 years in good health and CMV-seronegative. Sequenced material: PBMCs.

The CDR3 loop is CAWRDSSYEQYF. DNA for the CDR3: TGTGCCTGGAGGGACAGCTCCTACGAGCAGTACTTC. This chain links TRBV30 with TRBJ2-5, with D perhaps matching TRBD1 (6 bases). TRBJ2-7 explains the end of the DNA better; the J call may be wrong. The CDR3 spans 12 residues. Germline values: CDR1 GTSNPN, CDR2 SVGIG (reference sequence).